This T cell receptor (beta chain) was captured in a study of beta chain features in type 1 diabetes. Looking at the study overall: The study examined 107,917,701 sorted cells across all samples.

This CDR3 comprises 13 residues. With 4 bases clipped from V and 5 bases from J, the junction kept 4 bases outside the gene matches. Looked up from germline, CDR1 is SGHDT and CDR2 is YYEEEE. The isolated RNA, all of it, was reverse transcribed, so expressed TCRB transcripts were what got sequenced. Some clones are missing from TCRdb's copy, which holds only in-frame ones; the method was immunoSEQ multiplex PCR. The sample lists about 160,000 clones; approximately 8% were seen once. A note on this clone: What it binds is unknown.

Study findings and constraints: Insertion counts at VDJ junctions were lower in type 1 diabetes patients, who also showed more deletions there. The similarity of naive, central memory and Treg TCRB repertoires appeared greater among patients than among healthy donors. Shortening of TCRB CDR3s, moderate but significant, appeared in all four CD4+ subsets of Type 1 diabetes patients.

This receptor was obtained from a woman aged 40 to 55 with type 1 diabetes. The chain recombines TRBV5-6 with TRBJ2-5; 8 nucleotides agree with TRBD1. The sample taken for sequencing was central memory CD4+ T cells from blood. The CDR3 is CASSAGGEETQYF. CDR3 in DNA: TGTGCCAGCAGCGCAGGGGGCGAGGAGACCCAGTACTTC.